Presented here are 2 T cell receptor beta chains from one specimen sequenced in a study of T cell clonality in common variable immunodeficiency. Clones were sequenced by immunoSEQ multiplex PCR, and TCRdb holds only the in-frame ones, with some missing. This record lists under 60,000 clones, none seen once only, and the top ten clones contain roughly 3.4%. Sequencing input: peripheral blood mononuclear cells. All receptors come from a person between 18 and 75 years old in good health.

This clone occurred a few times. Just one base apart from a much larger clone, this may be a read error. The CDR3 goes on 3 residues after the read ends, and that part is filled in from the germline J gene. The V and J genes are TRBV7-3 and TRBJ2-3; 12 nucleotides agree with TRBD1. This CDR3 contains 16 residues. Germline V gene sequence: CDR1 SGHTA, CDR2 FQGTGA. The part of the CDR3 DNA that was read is TGTGCCAGCAGCTTAGGGACAGGGGGCTTTAGTCAGCCG. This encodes CASSLGTGGFSQP. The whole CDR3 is CASSLGTGGFSQPQYF.

CDR3 DNA (partial): TGCGCCAGCAGCCCCGGACTAGCGGGGGCCACAGATACC. Amino acids: CASSPGLAGATDT. The entire CDR3 sequence reads CASSPGLAGATDTQYF. The chain has TRBV5-1 and TRBJ2-5; 13 bases map to TRBD2. The CDR3 end lies 3 residues beyond the end of the read and is filled in from the germline J gene. The CDR3 is 16 amino acids. CDR1 and CDR2 (germline): SGHRS, YFSETQ.